This is a list of T cell receptor beta chains from one sample in a study of T-cell reconstitution after alpha-beta-depleted transplantation in children. TCRdb reprocessed the PCR reads with MiXCR, giving one entry per CDR3 protein. The sample holds fewer than 250,000 distinct CDR3 sequences; approximately 15% are singletons and the top ten take around two fifths. Material: PBMCs, mostly from graft donor cells, obtained 360 days after TCRalphabeta/CD19-depleted stem cell transplant. All receptors come from a male patient aged 2 to 10 who had a stem cell transplant for acute lymphoblastic leukemia, so the T cells may come from the graft donor. The CDR3 runs from the conserved cysteine through the conserved F or W. The order of the fields is V gene, clone size, D gene, J gene, CDR3 protein, CDR3 DNA. A D gene is named only where the DNA matches it firmly. Clone size is shown for a subset of rows, as once, few, many or a class of expanded clone.

v_call: TRBV27; clone_size: many; d_call: TRBD1; j_call: TRBJ2-7; cdr3_aa: CASSWGDRAHEQYF; cdr3_nt: TGTGCCAGCAGTTGGGGAGACAGGGCCCACGAGCAGTACTTC
v_call: TRBV4-3; clone_size: .; d_call: .; j_call: TRBJ2-7; cdr3_aa: CASSQDYQGSYEQYF; cdr3_nt: TGCGCCAGCAGCCAAGACTATCAGGGCTCCTACGAGCAGTACTTC
v_call: TRBV5-1; clone_size: many; d_call: .; j_call: TRBJ1-6; cdr3_aa: CASSLVGSPLHF; cdr3_nt: TGCGCCAGCAGCTTGGTTGGTTCACCCCTCCACTTT
v_call: TRBV20-1; clone_size: .; d_call: .; j_call: TRBJ2-5; cdr3_aa: CSARDLRGTTQETQYF; cdr3_nt: TGCAGTGCTAGAGATCTCAGGGGGACTACCCAAGAGACCCAGTACTTC
v_call: TRBV7-8; clone_size: few; d_call: .; j_call: TRBJ2-5; cdr3_aa: CASSLSRTVETQYF; cdr3_nt: TGTGCCAGCAGCTTAAGCCGGACAGTCGAGACCCAGTACTTC
v_call: TRBV6-5; clone_size: .; d_call: .; j_call: TRBJ2-7; cdr3_aa: CASSYMGGNEQYF; cdr3_nt: TGTGCCAGCAGTTACATGGGAGGTAACGAGCAGTACTTC
v_call: TRBV6-2/TRBV6-3; clone_size: few; d_call: .; j_call: TRBJ2-7; cdr3_aa: CASSYRSGPYEQYF; cdr3_nt: TGTGCCAGCAGTTACAGGAGTGGGCCCTACGAGCAGTACTTC
v_call: TRBV12-3/TRBV12-4; clone_size: .; d_call: TRBD1; j_call: TRBJ1-2; cdr3_aa: CASTRDRGRNYGYTF; cdr3_nt: TGTGCCAGCACCCGGGACAGGGGGCGAAACTATGGCTACACCTTC
v_call: TRBV10-2; clone_size: few; d_call: .; j_call: TRBJ2-7; cdr3_aa: CASRRTDSYEQYF; cdr3_nt: TGCGCCAGCAGAAGGACGGACAGCTACGAGCAGTACTTC
v_call: TRBV5-1; clone_size: .; d_call: TRBD1; j_call: TRBJ1-5; cdr3_aa: CASSLLFSGTVNQPQHF; cdr3_nt: TGCGCCAGCAGCTTGTTGTTTTCCGGGACAGTAAATCAGCCCCAGCATTTT
v_call: TRBV7-9; clone_size: few; d_call: .; j_call: TRBJ2-5; cdr3_aa: CASSAYRVETQYF; cdr3_nt: TGTGCCAGCAGCGCCTACAGAGTAGAGACCCAGTACTTC
v_call: TRBV12-3/TRBV12-4; clone_size: few; d_call: TRBD1; j_call: TRBJ2-7; cdr3_aa: CASSPTDRPMGHEQYF; cdr3_nt: TGTGCCAGCAGTCCTACGGACAGGCCAATGGGCCACGAGCAGTACTTC
v_call: TRBV29-1; clone_size: .; d_call: TRBD1; j_call: TRBJ2-7; cdr3_aa: CSVEGARDRGKFEQYF; cdr3_nt: TGCAGCGTTGAAGGAGCGCGGGACAGGGGAAAGTTCGAGCAGTACTTC